The 10 T cell receptor beta chains reported below all come from one sample, sequenced in a study of blood T cell repertoires in COVID-19. Generated by immunoSEQ multiplex PCR, the TCRdb table keeps only in-frame clones and is missing some. The sample includes a few hundred thousand clones, 65% to 90% of them seen just once. Material: PBMCs or T cells enriched from blood (not recorded which). These receptors all come from a woman between 40 and 55 years old with acute COVID-19.

This clone was recorded a few times. The rearrangement links TRBV6-5 to TRBJ1-5; D remains unclear. V dropped 11 bases and J dropped 7 bases, with 15 bases sitting between them. Germline values: CDR1 MNHEY, CDR2 SVGAGI. This CDR3 comprises 12 residues. The CDR3 DNA reads TGTGCCGTCGAGGGCAGCGCCCAGCCCCAGCATTTT. The encoded protein is CAVEGSAQPQHF.

The genes are TRBV11-2 and TRBJ1-1, with D hard to call. Germline CDR1 is SGHAT and CDR2 is FQNNGV. Deletions cut 1 base from V and 8 bases from J, with 8 bases between. There are 12 residues in the CDR3. Here the CDR3 DNA reads TGTGCCAGCAGCTTAGTTGAGAGAGAAGCTTTCTTT. Protein product: CASSLVEREAFF.

CDR3 DNA: TGTGCCAGCAGCCTCTTAGAGACCCAGTACTTC. It specifies CASSLLETQYF. V is TRBV7-2 and J is TRBJ2-5; D is uncertain. The germline gives CDR1 SGHTA, CDR2 FQGNSA. The ends were cut back, 5 bases at V and 4 bases at J, with 5 bases in the middle. The length of the CDR3 is 11 residues.

This sequence joins TRBV27 and TRBJ1-6; the match to TRBD1 covers 10 bases. The CDR3 extends over 16 amino acids. Looked up from germline, CDR1 is MNHEY and CDR2 is SMNVEV (reference sequence). Unmatched junction bases numbered 9, after V lost 5 bases and J lost 8 bases. The CDR3, as DNA: TGTGCCAGCAGTACCATGGGACAGGGGATCTATTCACCCCTCCACTTT. This gives the protein CASSTMGQGIYSPLHF.

The rearrangement uses TRBV7-2 and TRBJ2-3, with D perhaps matching TRBD2 (6 bases). This CDR3 contains 14 residues. V lost 3 bases and J lost 4, with 11 bases in between. Germline CDR1 reads SGHTA; CDR2 reads FQGNSA. The CDR3 here is CASSLNAGSDTQYF. CDR3 DNA: TGTGCCAGCAGCTTGAATGCGGGGTCAGATACGCAGTATTTT.

This sequence joins TRBV2 and TRBJ1-4; 8 positions match TRBD1. V lost 11 bases to trimming and J lost 6 bases; unmatched junction nucleotides: 5. This CDR3 contains 12 residues. Germline loops: CDR1 SNHLY, CDR2 FYNNEI. The CDR3 DNA reads TGTGCCGGACAGGGACAGGATGAAAAACTGTTTTTT. This translates into CAGQGQDEKLFF.

The genes are TRBV19 and TRBJ1-2; D is ambiguous. The CDR3 sequence is 17 residues long. Trimming took 4 bases from V and 3 from J, leaving 21 bases between them. The germline gives CDR1 LNHDA, CDR2 SQIVND (reference sequence). The DNA of the CDR3 is TGTGCCAGTAGTACCGTCTGGCGTCCCCGGAGTTACTATGGCTACACCTTC. Translated, it gives CASSTVWRPRSYYGYTF.

The chain links TRBV28 to TRBJ2-3; D is possibly TRBD1 (6 bases). Germline CDR1 MDHEN, CDR2 SYDVKM. Trimming left V 2 bases short and J 11 bases short, with 11 bases between. There are 12 residues in the CDR3. CDR3 protein: CASSLKGVGQYF. For the CDR3, the DNA is TGTGCCAGCAGTTTAAAGGGGGTGGGGCAGTATTTT. The full variable domain, rest sourced from reference TRBV28 and TRBJ2-3, is DVKVTQSSRYLVKRTGEKVFLECVQDMDHENMFWYRQDPGLGLRLIYFSYDVKMKEKGDIPEGYSVSREKKERFSLILESASTNQTSMYLCASSLKGVGQYFGPGTRLTVL.

This clone has just one count. This sequence joins TRBV11-2 and TRBJ2-7, with 7 bases identical to TRBD1. CDR1 is SGHAT, CDR2 FQNNGV, per germline. The CDR3 covers 13 residues. Germline trimming cut 7 bases from V and 0 bases from J; bases unmatched to any gene: 3. Written as DNA, the CDR3 is TGTGCCAGCAAAGGGGACAGCTCCTACGAGCAGTACTTC. It translates to CASKGDSSYEQYF. The full variable domain, rest sourced from reference TRBV11-2 and TRBJ2-7, is EAGVAQSPRYKIIEKRQSVAFWCNPISGHATLYWYQQILGQGPKLLIQFQNNGVVDDSQLPKDRFSAERLKGVDSTLKIQPAKLEDSAVYLCASKGDSSYEQYFGPGTRLTVT.

With regard to this clone: Other DNA sequences in the same sample also yield this CDR3. The CDR3 DNA follows: TGTGCCAGCAGTCCCCTCAGCTACGAGCAGTACTTC. The encoded protein is CASSPLSYEQYF. This sequence joins TRBV28 and TRBJ2-7; D is ambiguous. V was shortened by 5 bases and J by 3 bases, with 8 bases between the two germline ends. Germline values: CDR1 MDHEN, CDR2 SYDVKM. The CDR3 has 12 residues.